Given below is one T cell receptor (beta chain) in context. Its cognate antigen is unknown. The data stem from a study of glioma-infiltrating T cells. General observations from the study: Only very few CDR3 sequences appeared in both tissue and blood.

The iRepertoire nested amplicon-rescue multiplex PCR amplified TCR alpha and beta CDR3s from RNA. For one-step reverse transcription and amplification, roughly 95-450 ng of tissue mRNA or PBMC total RNA was used. TCRdb re-analysed the multiplex PCR reads in MiXCR, keeping a single row per CDR3 protein. The data contain more than 100,000 distinct CDR3 sequences, about 28% of them seen just once; the ten biggest clones take up roughly 45%. This CDR3 has 17 amino acids. Germline V CDR1 and CDR2: LNHDA, SQIVND (reference sequence). V was trimmed by 1 base and J by 0 bases, leaving 13 bases between them. What was sequenced was glioma tissue, nonneoplastic brain tissue, or PBMCs (not recorded which). The TCR originated in a human donor with low-grade glioma or glioblastoma, undergoing nonglioma brain surgery, or in good health (not recorded which). The V call is TRBV19, the J call TRBJ1-5, with D hard to call. In DNA form, the CDR3 reads TGTGCCAGTAGTATAGGGGAAGGCCGCTATAGCAATCAGCCCCAGCATTTT. Protein: CASSIGEGRYSNQPQHF. The variable domain in full, with the rest retrieved from reference TRBV19 and TRBJ1-5, is DGGITQSPKYLFRKEGQNVTLSCEQNLNHDAMYWYRQDPGQGLRLIYYSQIVNDFQKGDIAEGYSVSREKKESFPLTVTSAQKNPTAFYLCASSIGEGRYSNQPQHFGDGTRLSIL.